These 27 T cell receptor beta chains originate from one sample sequenced in a study of breast tumors, draining lymph nodes, adjacent tissues. The lymph nodes were axillary draining lymph nodes from breast cancer patients. Each CDR3 protein gets one entry after TCRdb re-called the multiplex PCR reads with MiXCR. The sample lists 200,000 to 300,000 distinct CDR3 sequences; 30% were seen once. The sample comprised axillary lymph node tissue. The source of these receptors is a female donor with breast cancer. Some clones in this sample may be carry-over from other donors' samples.

Ten or more counts support this clonotype. The J gene is TRBJ1-5, the V gene TRBV20-1; a possible D gene is TRBD1 (5 bases). The CDR3 runs 13 residues. V gave up 3 bases and J gave up 8 bases, with 14 bases separating them. CDR1 is DFQATT, CDR2 SNEGSKA, per germline (reference sequence). The CDR3, as DNA: TGCAGTGCTAGTGGGGCAGGGAGGGAGCCCCAGCATTTT. Translated, it gives CSASGAGREPQHF.

At least ten counts were recorded for this clonotype. The chain combines TRBV20-1 with TRBJ2-5, with 8 positions matching TRBD2. CDR3 length equals 15 residues. Germline CDR1 is DFQATT and CDR2 is SNEGSKA (reference sequence). J lost 5 bases, V lost 0 bases, and 8 bases had no gene match. The CDR3 loop reads CSARDRGTSLETQYF. The CDR3 DNA reads as TGCAGTGCTAGAGATAGAGGGACTAGTTTGGAGACCCAGTACTTC.

The sample holds many counts of this clonotype. The chain recombines TRBV6-6 with TRBJ2-3; D possibly corresponds to TRBD1 (6 bases). CDR3 length: 14 amino acids. Germline V gives CDR1 MNHNY, CDR2 SVGAGI (reference sequence). V was cut by 6 bases and J by 6 bases, with 16 bases left in between. DNA of the CDR3: TGTGCCAGCAGCCACAGGGACGAGGACGATACGCAGTATTTT. Translation gives CASSHRDEDDTQYF.

A note on this clonotype: A much larger clone lies a single base off, so this may be a read error. The genes are TRBV6-6 and TRBJ2-1, with 7 bases lining up with TRBD1. The CDR3 is made up of 17 amino acids. Germline loops: CDR1 MNHNY, CDR2 SVGAGI (reference sequence). CDR3 sequence (DNA): TGTGCCAGCAGCCCGAGGTCCGGGACAGCGACTTACAGTGAGCAGTTCTTC. This translates into CASSPRSGTATYSEQFF.

About this clonotype itself: Just one base apart from a much larger clone, this may be a read error. This chain connects TRBV11-2 to TRBJ2-2; D ambiguous. The germline V and J ends were trimmed by 5 bases and 6 bases, with 16 bases remaining between them. The CDR3 consists of 15 residues. Germline CDR1 is SGHAT and CDR2 is FQNNGV. CDR3: CASSVYLIAPGELFF. The CDR3 nucleotides are TGTGCCAGCAGCGTTTACCTAATTGCGCCCGGGGAGCTGTTTTTT.

A single count supports this clonotype. The chain couples TRBV10-3 to TRBJ2-6; D not certain. The CDR3 sequence is 13 residues long. V lost 0 bases and J lost 5, with 2 bases in between. CDR1 and CDR2 (germline): ENHRY, SYGVKD. CDR3 sequence reads: CAISESRANVLTF. CDR3 sequence (DNA): TGTGCCATCAGTGAGTCCAGGGCCAACGTCCTGACTTTC.

In this sample, this clonotype turned up a few times. This may be a read error, as it is one base from a much larger clone. The chain combines TRBV12-3 or TRBV12-4 with TRBJ1-6; D unclear. The CDR3 spans 16 residues. The CDR3 loop is CASSPTLSSYNSPPHF. CDR3 bases: TGTGCCAGCAGCCCAACCTTAAGCTCCTATAATTCACCCCCCCACTTT.

Remarks on this clonotype: A much bigger clone sits one base away, suggesting this may be a read error. The chain employs TRBV5-5 and TRBJ2-7, with 13 bases identical to TRBD2. Germline CDR1 SGHKS, CDR2 YYEKEE (reference sequence). The CDR3 has 15 amino acids. CDR3 nucleotide sequence: TGTGCCAACAGCTTGACTAGCGGGAGGCACTACGAGCAGTACTTC. It codes for CANSLTSGRHYEQYF.

The chain employs TRBV4-2 and TRBJ2-3; no firm D call. V was cut by 1 base and J by 0 bases, with 17 bases left in between. The CDR3 covers 18 residues. Germline V CDR1 and CDR2: LGHNA, YNFKEQ. Here the CDR3 DNA reads TGTGCCAGCAGCCAAGTTATACAGAGTACCCCTAGCACAGATACGCAGTATTTT. Translated: CASSQVIQSTPSTDTQYF.

In its sample, this clonotype was seen many times. This chain uses TRBV14 with TRBJ2-5; a weak D match, TRBD2 (5 bases). The CDR3 runs to 14 residues. Trimming pared 4 bases from V and 1 base from J, leaving 10 bases between. Looked up from germline, CDR1 is SGHDN and CDR2 is FVKESK. CDR3 sequence: CASSLIGSQETQYF. The CDR3 DNA reads as TGTGCCAGCAGCCTAATTGGGAGCCAAGAGACCCAGTACTTC.

In its sample, this clonotype was seen a few times. Given a much more abundant clone one base away, this may be a read error. The J gene is TRBJ2-7, the V gene TRBV7-9; D unresolved. CDR1 and CDR2 (germline): SEHNR, FQNEAQ (reference sequence). V lost 5 bases and J 4 bases, leaving 12 bases between the germline ends. CDR3 length equals 13 residues. The CDR3 loop reads CASSLEDLYEQYF. The CDR3 DNA follows: TGTGCCAGCAGCCTCGAGGACCTTTACGAGCAGTACTTC.

This clonotype occurred many times. The CDR3 nucleotides are TGTGCCAGCAGCCCGACTAGCGGGAGCCTGGAGACCCAGTACTTC. Protein: CASSPTSGSLETQYF. The rearrangement links TRBV7-9 to TRBJ2-5; TRBD2 matches 12 bases. Germline V gene sequence: CDR1 SEHNR, CDR2 FQNEAQ (reference sequence). V lost 5 bases, J lost 5 bases, and 6 bases stayed unmatched. The CDR3 is 15 residues long.

This chain links TRBV29-1 with TRBJ2-7; D gene ambiguous. This CDR3 is built from 10 residues. Trimming pared 5 bases from V and 3 bases from J, leaving 5 bases between. Per the germline V gene, CDR1 is SQVTM and CDR2 is ANQGSEA. As DNA, the CDR3 is TGCAGCGTTAGGAGCTACGAGCAGTACGTC. Amino acid sequence: CSVRSYEQYV.

The chain has TRBV28 and TRBJ2-5; D unclear. V lost 4 bases and J 4 bases, leaving 7 bases between the germline ends. This CDR3 has 12 residues. In germline, CDR1 is MDHEN, CDR2 SYDVKM. The CDR3 DNA reads as TGTGCCAGCAGTTCTCCAACAGAGACCCAGTACTTC. It is translated as CASSSPTETQYF.

The rearrangement links TRBV28 to TRBJ1-4; 7 positions agree with TRBD1. The CDR3 loop spans 14 amino acids. Trimming cost V 2 bases and J 10 bases; bases outside gene matches: 7. Germline V gives CDR1 MDHEN, CDR2 SYDVKM. CDR3 in DNA: TGTGCCAGCAGTTTAAGGGGAGGGGGCAGAAAACTGTTTTTT. Residues: CASSLRGGGRKLFF.

The sample holds a few counts of this clonotype. Since a much larger clone is just one base distant, this may be a read error. The chain couples TRBV20-1 to TRBJ1-5, with TRBD1 as a possible D gene (5 bases). Germline V gene lookup returns CDR1 DFQATT and CDR2 SNEGSKA (reference sequence). CDR3 length equals 13 residues. For the CDR3, the DNA is TGCGGTGCTAGCGGGGGGTTTGGACAGCCCCAGCATTTT. The encoded protein is CGASGGFGQPQHF.

The V and J genes are TRBV6-2 or TRBV6-3 and TRBJ1-5; D not certain. V was trimmed by 6 bases and J by 0 bases, leaving 9 bases between them. The CDR3 runs to 14 residues. From germline, CDR1 is MNHEY and CDR2 SVGEGT. The CDR3 spells CASRGFLSNQPQHF. The CDR3 region has the DNA TGTGCCAGCAGGGGTTTCCTTAGCAATCAGCCCCAGCATTTT.

Many counts were recorded for this clonotype. This chain links TRBV2 with TRBJ2-1, with 7 bases matching TRBD2. This CDR3 comprises 14 residues. The germline gives CDR1 SNHLY, CDR2 FYNNEI. The ends lost 1 base at V and 10 bases at J; junction bases unmatched: 7. The CDR3 protein is CASSEGEGPGEQFF. Written as DNA, the CDR3 is TGTGCCAGCAGTGAAGGGGAGGGGCCGGGCGAGCAGTTCTTC. The full variable domain, its missing parts supplied by reference TRBV2 and TRBJ2-1, is EPEVTQTPSHQVTQMGQEVILRCVPISNHLYFYWYRQILGQKVEFLVSFYNNEISEKSEIFDDQFSVERPDGSNFTLKIRSTKLEDSAMYFCASSEGEGPGEQFFGPGTRLTVL.

The CDR3 protein is CASSSQMFGGPQHF. The CDR3 DNA sequence: TGTGCCAGCAGTTCTCAGATGTTCGGGGGCCCCCAGCATTTT. The chain has TRBV2 and TRBJ1-5; D might be TRBD1 (6 bases). Germline V gene data show CDR1 as SNHLY and CDR2 as FYNNEI. Trimming removed 5 bases at V and 10 bases at J, with 18 bases between. There are 14 residues in the CDR3.

This clonotype was observed at least ten times. The rearrangement joins TRBV9 to TRBJ1-4, with a tentative D call TRBD1 (6 bases). The CDR3 is made up of 13 amino acids. Between the trimmed V and J ends, which lost 4 bases and 11 bases, there was a span of 15 bases. Germline CDR1 SGDLS, CDR2 YYNGEE. CDR3 nucleotides: TGTGCCAGCAGCAAAAACAGGGCTGAGAAACTGTTTTTT. It specifies CASSKNRAEKLFF.

This clonotype has a handful of counts. The genes are TRBV20-1 and TRBJ1-1; D is unclear. Per the germline V gene, CDR1 is DFQATT and CDR2 is SNEGSKA (reference sequence). Trimming took 3 bases from V and 7 from J, leaving 12 bases between them. This CDR3 has 12 amino acids. The CDR3 protein is CSARVVKGEAFF. The CDR3 nucleotides are TGCAGTGCTAGGGTCGTGAAGGGTGAAGCTTTCTTT.

With regard to this clonotype: This may be a read error: a much more frequent sequence differs by one nucleotide. The chain uses TRBV7-9 and TRBJ2-5; D not resolved. The CDR3 consists of 14 residues. CDR1 is SEHNR and CDR2 is FQNEAQ in the germline V gene (reference sequence). Here the CDR3 DNA reads TGTGTCAGCAGCTTTTTGTCAGCTTGGGAGACCCAGTACTTC. Protein sequence: CVSSFLSAWETQYF.

This clonotype turned up a few times. The chain carries TRBV20-1 and TRBJ2-5, with 11 bases fitting TRBD2. V lost 5 bases to trimming and J lost 2 bases; unmatched junction nucleotides: 13. Germline assignment: CDR1 DFQATT and CDR2 SNEGSKA (reference sequence). The CDR3 has 17 residues. CDR3 in DNA: TGCAGTGCTCTTAGCGGGAGGGCCATTTCGTATCAAGAGACCCAGTACTTC. Translation gives CSALSGRAISYQETQYF.

In its sample, this clonotype was seen a few times. This may come from a read error, since a much larger clone is one base off. The final CDR3 position lacks the conserved phenylalanine or tryptophan, pointing to a likely read error. This sequence joins TRBV7-9 and TRBJ2-7; TRBD2 agrees at 7 bases. V was clipped by 2 bases and J by 0 bases; unmatched bases: 1. This CDR3 is built from 14 residues. Germline V gives CDR1 SEHNR, CDR2 FQNEAQ (reference sequence). CDR3 sequence (DNA): TGTGCCAGCAGCTTACGCGGGGGCTCCTACGAGCAGTACCTC. Translation gives CASSLRGGSYEQYL.

The V gene is TRBV10-1, the J gene TRBJ1-6, with D unclear. The CDR3 length is 12 residues. Between the trimmed V and J ends, which lost 4 bases and 19 bases, there was a span of 17 bases. Germline values: CDR1 WNHNN, CDR2 SYGVQD (reference sequence). This chain's CDR3 is CASSVGRELTHF. CDR3 DNA sequence: TGCGCCAGCAGTGTTGGTAGGGAACTAACACACTTT.

About this clonotype: A much larger clone sits a single nucleotide away, making a read error possible. The V and J genes are TRBV7-9 and TRBJ2-1, with D possibly being TRBD1 (6 bases). V was shortened by 2 bases and J by 8 bases, with 25 bases between the two germline ends. Germline-derived CDR1 and CDR2 are SEHNR and FQNEAQ (reference sequence). The CDR3 runs to 18 residues. The CDR3 sequence is CASSLWKGRGSFQHEQFF. Here the CDR3 DNA reads TGTGCCAGCAGCTTATGGAAGGGTAGGGGGAGTTTTCAACATGAGCAGTTCTTC.

Details on this clonotype: A read error may account for a junction end that differs from germline. The chain joins TRBV12-5 to TRBJ2-1; D uncertain. The CDR3 sequence is 14 residues long. Germline CDR1 and CDR2: LGHNT and FRNRAP. The CDR3, as DNA: TGCGCCGGCAGTTTAGGACCTAACTACAATGAGCAGTTCTTC. Encoded protein: CAGSLGPNYNEQFF.